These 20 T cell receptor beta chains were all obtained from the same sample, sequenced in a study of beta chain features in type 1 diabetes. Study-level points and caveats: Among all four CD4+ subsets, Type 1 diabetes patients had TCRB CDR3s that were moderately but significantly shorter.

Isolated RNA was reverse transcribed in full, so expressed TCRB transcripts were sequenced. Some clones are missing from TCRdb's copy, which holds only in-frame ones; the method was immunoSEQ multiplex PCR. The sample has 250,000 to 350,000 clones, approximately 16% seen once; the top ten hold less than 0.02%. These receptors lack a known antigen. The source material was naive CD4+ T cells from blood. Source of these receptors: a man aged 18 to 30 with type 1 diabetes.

The CDR3 region is CASRDSVSTDTQYF. As DNA, the CDR3 is TGTGCCAGCCGAGACAGTGTTAGCACAGATACGCAGTATTTT. The chain carries TRBV10-3 and TRBJ2-3, with D tentatively TRBD1 (5 bases). Germline-derived CDR1 and CDR2 are ENHRY and SYGVKD. The CDR3 length is 14 residues. The germline V and J ends were trimmed by 10 bases and 0 bases, with 14 bases remaining between them.

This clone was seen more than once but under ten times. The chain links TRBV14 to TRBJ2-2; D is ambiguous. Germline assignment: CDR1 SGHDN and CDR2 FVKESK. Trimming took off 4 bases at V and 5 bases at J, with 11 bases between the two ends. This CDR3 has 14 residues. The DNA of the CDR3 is TGTGCCAGCAGCCCAACACTAAGGACCGGGGAGCTGTTTTTT. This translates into CASSPTLRTGELFF.

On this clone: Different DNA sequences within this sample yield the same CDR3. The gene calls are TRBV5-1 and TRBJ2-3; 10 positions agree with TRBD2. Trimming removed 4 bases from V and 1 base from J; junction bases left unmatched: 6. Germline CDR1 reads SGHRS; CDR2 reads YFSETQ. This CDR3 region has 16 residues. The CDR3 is CASSLAGLAGTDTQYF. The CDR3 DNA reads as TGCGCCAGCAGCCTTGCTGGACTAGCGGGCACAGATACGCAGTATTTT.

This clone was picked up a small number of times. The CDR3 DNA reads as TGTGCCAGCAGCCGCCGGGATCAGCCCCAGCATTTT. Protein product: CASSRRDQPQHF. The chain links TRBV5-8 to TRBJ1-5; D remains ambiguous. This CDR3 has 12 amino acids. Between the trimmed V and J ends, which lost 4 bases and 5 bases, there was a span of 7 bases. The germline V gene encodes CDR1 SGHTS and CDR2 YDEGEE.

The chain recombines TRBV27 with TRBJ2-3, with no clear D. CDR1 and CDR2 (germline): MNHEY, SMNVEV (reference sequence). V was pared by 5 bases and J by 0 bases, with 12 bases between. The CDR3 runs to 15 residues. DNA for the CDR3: TGTGCCAGCAGTAACTACCCTCTTAGCACAGATACGCAGTATTTT. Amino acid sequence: CASSNYPLSTDTQYF.

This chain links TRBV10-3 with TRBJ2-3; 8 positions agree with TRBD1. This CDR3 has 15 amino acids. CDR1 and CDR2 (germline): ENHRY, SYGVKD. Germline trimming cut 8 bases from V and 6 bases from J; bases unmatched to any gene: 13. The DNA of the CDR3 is TGTGCCATCGTTTCATCGCAGGGGGCCAGGGATACGCAGTATTTT. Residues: CAIVSSQGARDTQYF.

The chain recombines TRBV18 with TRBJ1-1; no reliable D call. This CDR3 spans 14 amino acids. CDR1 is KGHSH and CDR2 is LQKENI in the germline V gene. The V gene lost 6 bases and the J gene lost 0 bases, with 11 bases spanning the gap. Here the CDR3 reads CASSTSVLNTEAFF. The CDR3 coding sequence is TGTGCCAGCTCCACGTCGGTACTGAACACTGAAGCTTTCTTT.

The CDR3 DNA follows: TGTGCCAGCAGCCCGACGGAGAGCGGGAGTGTCTATGAGCAGTTCTTC. Residues: CASSPTESGSVYEQFF. The V gene is TRBV5-4, the J gene TRBJ2-1, with 8 bases lining up with TRBD2. Trimming removed 4 bases from V and 8 bases from J; junction bases left unmatched: 14. This CDR3 region has 16 residues. Germline V gene sequence: CDR1 SGHNT, CDR2 YYREEE (reference sequence).

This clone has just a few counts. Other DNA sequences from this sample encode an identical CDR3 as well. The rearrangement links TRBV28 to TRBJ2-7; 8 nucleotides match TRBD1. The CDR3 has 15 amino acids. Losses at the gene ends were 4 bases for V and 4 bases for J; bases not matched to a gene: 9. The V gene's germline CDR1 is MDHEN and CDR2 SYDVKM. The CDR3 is CASSSAGTGGYEQYF. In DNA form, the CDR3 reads TGTGCCAGCAGTTCCGCCGGGACAGGAGGGTACGAGCAGTACTTC. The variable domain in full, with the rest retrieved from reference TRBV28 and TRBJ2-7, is DVKVTQSSRYLVKRTGEKVFLECVQDMDHENMFWYRQDPGLGLRLIYFSYDVKMKEKGDIPEGYSVSREKKERFSLILESASTNQTSMYLCASSSAGTGGYEQYFGPGTRLTVT.

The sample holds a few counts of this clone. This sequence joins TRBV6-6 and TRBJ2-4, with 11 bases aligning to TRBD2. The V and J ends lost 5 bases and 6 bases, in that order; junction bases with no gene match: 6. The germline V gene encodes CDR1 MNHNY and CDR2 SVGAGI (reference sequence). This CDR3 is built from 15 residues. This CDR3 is CASSPGTSGRNIQYF. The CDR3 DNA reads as TGTGCCAGCAGTCCCGGGACTAGCGGAAGAAACATTCAGTACTTC.

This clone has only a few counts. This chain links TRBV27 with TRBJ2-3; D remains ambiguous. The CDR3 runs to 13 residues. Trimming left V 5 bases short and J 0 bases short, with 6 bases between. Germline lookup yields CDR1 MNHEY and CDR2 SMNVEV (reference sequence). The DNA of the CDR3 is TGTGCCAGCAGTCTAGACAGCACAGATACGCAGTATTTT. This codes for CASSLDSTDTQYF.

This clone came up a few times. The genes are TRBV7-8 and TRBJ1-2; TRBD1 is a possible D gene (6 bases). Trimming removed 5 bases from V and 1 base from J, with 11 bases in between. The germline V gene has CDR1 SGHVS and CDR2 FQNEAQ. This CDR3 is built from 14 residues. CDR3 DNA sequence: TGTGCCAGCAGCCTGGACAGTTATAACTATGGCTACACCTTC. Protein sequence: CASSLDSYNYGYTF. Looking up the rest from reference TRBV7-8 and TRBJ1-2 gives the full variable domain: GAGVSQSPRYKVAKRGQDVALRCDPISGHVSLFWYQQALGQGPEFLTYFQNEAQLDKSGLPSDRFFAERPEGSVSTLKIQRTQQEDSAVYLCASSLDSYNYGYTFGSGTRLTVV.

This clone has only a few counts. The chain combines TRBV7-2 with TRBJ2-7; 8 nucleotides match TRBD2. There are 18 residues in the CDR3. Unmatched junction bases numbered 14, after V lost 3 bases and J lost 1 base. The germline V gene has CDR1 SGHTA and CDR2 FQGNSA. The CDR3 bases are TGTGCCAGCAGCTTTCCGGGACTAGGTTTAAAGAAGTCCTACGAGCAGTACTTC. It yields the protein CASSFPGLGLKKSYEQYF. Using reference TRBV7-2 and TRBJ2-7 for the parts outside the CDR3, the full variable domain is GAGVSQSPSNKVTEKGKDVELRCDPISGHTALYWYRQSLGQGLEFLIYFQGNSAPDKSGLPSDRFSAERTGGSVSTLTIQRTQQEDSAVYLCASSFPGLGLKKSYEQYFGPGTRLTVT.

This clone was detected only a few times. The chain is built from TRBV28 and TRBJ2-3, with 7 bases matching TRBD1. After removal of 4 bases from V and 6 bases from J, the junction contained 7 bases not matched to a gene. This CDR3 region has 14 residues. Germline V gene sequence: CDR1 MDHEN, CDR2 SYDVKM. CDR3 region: CASSSRGLGDTQYF. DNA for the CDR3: TGTGCCAGCAGTTCCAGGGGGTTGGGGGATACGCAGTATTTT.

The CDR3 protein is CAISKLAGSNTGELFF. DNA for the CDR3: TGTGCCATCAGCAAGTTAGCGGGATCGAACACCGGGGAGCTGTTTTTT. V is TRBV10-3 and J is TRBJ2-2; the match to TRBD2 covers 8 bases. The CDR3 totals 16 residues. CDR1 and CDR2 (germline): ENHRY, SYGVKD. Trimming removed 6 bases from V and 0 bases from J; junction bases left unmatched: 6.

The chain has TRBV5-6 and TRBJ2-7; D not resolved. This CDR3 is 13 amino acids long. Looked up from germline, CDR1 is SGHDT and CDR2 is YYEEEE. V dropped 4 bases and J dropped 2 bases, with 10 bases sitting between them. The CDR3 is CASSRPRAYEQYF. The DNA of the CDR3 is TGTGCCAGCAGCCGTCCCCGGGCCTACGAGCAGTACTTC.

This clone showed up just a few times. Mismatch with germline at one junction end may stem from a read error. The CDR3 protein is CSASRNDLHW. The DNA for the CDR3 is TGCAGTGCTAGTAGGAATGACTTGCACTGG. The chain employs TRBV20-1 and TRBJ2-7; no clear D. This CDR3 spans 10 amino acids. In germline, CDR1 is DFQATT, CDR2 SNEGSKA (reference sequence).

The CDR3 here is CASSLRGDIYEQYF. The CDR3, as DNA: TGTGCCAGCAGCTTAAGGGGCGACATCTACGAGCAGTACTTC. V usage is TRBV7-2 and J usage is TRBJ2-7, with D possibly matching TRBD1 (5 bases). Trimming left V 2 bases short and J 3 bases short, with 11 bases between. Germline loops: CDR1 SGHTA, CDR2 FQGNSA. The CDR3 has 14 amino acids.

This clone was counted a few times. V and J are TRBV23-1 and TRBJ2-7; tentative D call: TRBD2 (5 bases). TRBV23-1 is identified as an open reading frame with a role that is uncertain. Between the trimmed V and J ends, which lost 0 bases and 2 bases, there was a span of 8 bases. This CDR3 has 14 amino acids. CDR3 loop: CASSQSWRAYEQYF. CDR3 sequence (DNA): TGCGCCAGCAGTCAATCCTGGCGGGCCTACGAGCAGTACTTC.

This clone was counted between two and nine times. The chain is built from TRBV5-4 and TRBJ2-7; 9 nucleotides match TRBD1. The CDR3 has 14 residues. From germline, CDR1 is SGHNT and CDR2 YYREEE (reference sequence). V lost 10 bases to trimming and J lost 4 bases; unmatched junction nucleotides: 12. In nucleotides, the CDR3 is TGTGCCGGGGGTACAGGGGGCGCATTTTACGAGCAGTACTTC. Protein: CAGGTGGAFYEQYF.